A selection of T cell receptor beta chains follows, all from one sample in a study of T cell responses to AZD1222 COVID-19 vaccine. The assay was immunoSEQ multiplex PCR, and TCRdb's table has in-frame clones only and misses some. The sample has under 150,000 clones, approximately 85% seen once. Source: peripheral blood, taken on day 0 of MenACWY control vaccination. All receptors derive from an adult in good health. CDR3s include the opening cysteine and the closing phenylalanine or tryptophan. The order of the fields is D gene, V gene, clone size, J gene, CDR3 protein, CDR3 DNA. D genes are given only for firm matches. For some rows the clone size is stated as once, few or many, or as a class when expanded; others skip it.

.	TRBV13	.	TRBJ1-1	CASSYRGAAFF	TGTGCCAGCAGCTACCGGGGGGCGGCTTTCTTT
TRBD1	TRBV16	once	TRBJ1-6	CASSHSTGGRNSPLHF	TGTGCCAGCAGCCATTCGACAGGGGGTAGAAATTCACCCCTCCACTTT
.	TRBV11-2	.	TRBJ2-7	CASSLDRGSYEQYF	TGTGCCAGCAGCTTAGATCGAGGGTCCTACGAGCAGTACTTC
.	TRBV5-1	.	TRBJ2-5	CASRVRPRPQETQYF	TGCGCCAGTCGGGTCAGGCCGAGGCCCCAAGAGACCCAGTACTTC
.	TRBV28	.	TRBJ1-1	CASSPGRAEAFF	TGTGCCAGCAGTCCCGGTAGGGCTGAAGCTTTCTTT
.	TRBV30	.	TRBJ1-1	CAWSVRGIRTEAFF	TGTGCCTGGAGTGTACGTGGGATTCGGACTGAAGCTTTCTTT
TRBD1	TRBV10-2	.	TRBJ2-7	CASSDQGVSYEQYF	TGCGCCAGCAGTGACCAGGGGGTTTCCTACGAGCAGTACTTC
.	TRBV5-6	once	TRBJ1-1	CASSLGGATEAFF	TGTGCCAGCAGCTTGGGAGGGGCAACTGAAGCTTTCTTT
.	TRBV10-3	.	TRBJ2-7	CAISFSNEQYF	TGTGCCATCAGTTTCTCCAACGAGCAGTACTTC
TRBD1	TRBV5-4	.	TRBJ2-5	CASSLGGTGDWETQYF	TGTGCCAGCAGCTTGGGCGGTACAGGGGATTGGGAGACCCAGTACTTC
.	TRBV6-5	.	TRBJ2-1	CASSYSWGQSYNEQFF	TGTGCCAGCAGTTACTCTTGGGGGCAGTCCTACAATGAGCAGTTCTTC
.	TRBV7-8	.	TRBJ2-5	CASSFSAETQYF	TGTGCCAGCAGCTTCTCTGCGGAGACCCAGTACTTC
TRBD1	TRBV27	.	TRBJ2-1	CASSPGTGATNEQFF	TGTGCCAGCAGTCCCGGGACAGGTGCTACCAATGAGCAGTTCTTC
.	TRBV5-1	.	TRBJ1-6	CASRPQGDNSPLHF	TGCGCCAGCCGCCCGCAGGGAGATAATTCACCCCTCCACTTT
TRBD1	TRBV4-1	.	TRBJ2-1	CASSQGPHRGQTYNEQFF	TGCGCCAGCAGCCAGGGACCGCATAGGGGACAGACCTACAATGAGCAGTTCTTC
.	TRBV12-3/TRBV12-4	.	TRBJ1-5	CASSPTRNQPQHF	TGTGCCAGCAGTCCCACCCGAAATCAGCCCCAGCATTTT
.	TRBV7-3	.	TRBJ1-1	CASSWGPEAEAFF	TGTGCCAGCAGCTGGGGGCCCGAAGCTGAAGCTTTCTTT
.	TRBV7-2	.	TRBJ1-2	CASSPGSGRTNYGYTF	TGTGCCAGCAGCCCGGGTTCAGGACGGACAAACTATGGCTACACCTTC
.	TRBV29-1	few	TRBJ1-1	CSVEVDPRSEAFF	TGCAGCGTTGAAGTCGATCCCCGTTCTGAAGCTTTCTTT
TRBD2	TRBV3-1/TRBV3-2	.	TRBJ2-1	CASSQVGGTNNNEQFF	TGTGCCAGCAGCCAAGTAGGAGGGACTAACAACAATGAGCAGTTCTTC
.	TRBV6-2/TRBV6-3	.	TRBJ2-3	CASSYFWPDTQYF	TGTGCCAGCAGTTACTTCTGGCCAGATACGCAGTATTTT
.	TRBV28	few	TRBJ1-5	CASSTVYSNQPQHF	TGTGCCAGCAGCACAGTTTATAGCAATCAGCCCCAGCATTTT
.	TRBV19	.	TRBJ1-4	CASRPLQGEDTAGKLFF	TGTGCCAGTAGGCCATTACAGGGCGAGGATACGGCAGGAAAACTGTTTTTT
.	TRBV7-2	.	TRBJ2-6	CASSLQPGIRSGANVLTF	TGTGCCAGCAGCTTACAGCCCGGTATACGGTCTGGGGCCAACGTCCTGACTTTC
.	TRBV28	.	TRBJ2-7	CASRGGTASYEQYF	TGTGCCAGCAGGGGCGGGACAGCCTCCTACGAGCAGTACTTC
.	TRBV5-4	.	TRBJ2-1	CASSSPGPRNEQFF	TGTGCCAGCAGCTCCCCGGGACCTCGTAATGAGCAGTTCTTC
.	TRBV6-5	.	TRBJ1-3	CASERGSGNTIYF	TGTGCCAGCGAGAGGGGCTCAGGAAACACCATATATTTT
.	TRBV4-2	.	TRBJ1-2	CASSQALAGANYGYTF	TGTGCCAGCAGCCAAGCCCTGGCAGGGGCCAACTATGGCTACACCTTC
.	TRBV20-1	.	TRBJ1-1	CSASRGPYTEAFF	TGCAGTGCTAGTAGAGGGCCTTACACTGAAGCTTTCTTT
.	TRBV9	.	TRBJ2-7	CASSAQPGINYEQYF	TGTGCCAGCAGCGCACAACCGGGGATAAACTACGAGCAGTACTTC
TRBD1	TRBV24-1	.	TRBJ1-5	CATSDSGGGEQPQHF	TGTGCCACCAGTGATTCAGGGGGGGGCGAGCAGCCCCAGCATTTT
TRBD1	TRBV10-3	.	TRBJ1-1	CAISEDRGNTEAFF	TGTGCCATCAGTGAGGACAGGGGGAACACTGAAGCTTTCTTT
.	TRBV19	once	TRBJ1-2	CASSPLQEAYGYTF	TGTGCCAGTAGTCCGTTGCAGGAGGCCTATGGCTACACCTTC
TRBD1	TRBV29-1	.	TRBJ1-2	CSVGLDRESRGYGYTF	TGCAGCGTTGGACTGGACAGGGAGTCTCGTGGCTATGGCTACACCTTC
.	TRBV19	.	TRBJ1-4	CASSIDRGATNEKLFF	TGTGCCAGTAGTATCGATAGAGGTGCAACTAATGAAAAACTGTTTTTT
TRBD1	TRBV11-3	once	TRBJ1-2	CASTDPDRGESFGYTF	TGTGCCAGCACCGACCCGGACAGGGGAGAGTCTTTTGGCTACACCTTC
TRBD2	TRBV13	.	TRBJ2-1	CASSLWTSGGPGYNEQFF	TGTGCCAGCAGCTTATGGACTAGCGGGGGGCCCGGATACAATGAGCAGTTCTTC
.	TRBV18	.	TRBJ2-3	CASSPQAGRTDTQYF	TGTGCCAGCTCCCCCCAGGCGGGGCGCACAGATACGCAGTATTTT
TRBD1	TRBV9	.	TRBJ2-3	CASSPFGDRPADTQYF	TGTGCCAGCAGCCCTTTCGGGGACAGGCCCGCGGATACGCAGTATTTT
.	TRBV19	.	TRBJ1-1	CASSRGIQKLNTEAFF	TGTGCCAGTAGCAGAGGGATCCAGAAGTTAAACACTGAAGCTTTCTTT
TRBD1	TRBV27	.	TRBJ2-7	CASSGPRTGDAHEQYF	TGTGCCAGCAGCGGCCCCCGGACAGGGGATGCCCACGAGCAGTACTTC
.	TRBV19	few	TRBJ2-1	CASSWWGVGNEQFF	TGTGCCAGTAGTTGGTGGGGGGTGGGTAATGAGCAGTTCTTC